One and the same sample provided the 5 T cell receptor beta chains below, sequenced in a study of T cell responses to AZD1222 COVID-19 vaccine. Produced via immunoSEQ multiplex PCR; TCRdb's table is partial and in-frame only. The sample consists of 65,000 to 75,000 clones, 80% to 90% of them appearing once. The sequencing used peripheral blood, collected on day 0 of AZD1222 vaccination. The receptors were sampled from an adult in good health.

This clone was detected once. The CDR3: CASSLRQGLSGYTF. For the CDR3, the DNA is TGTGCCAGCAGTTTAAGACAGGGGCTGTCTGGCTACACCTTC. The rearrangement links TRBV28 to TRBJ1-2; the match to TRBD1 covers 8 bases. Germline CDR1 and CDR2: MDHEN and SYDVKM. The CDR3 extends over 14 amino acids. The ends lost 2 bases at V and 7 bases at J; junction bases unmatched: 6.

V is TRBV18 and J is TRBJ2-2, with unresolved D. The CDR3 is 15 residues long. From germline, CDR1 is KGHSH and CDR2 LQKENI. Trimming left V 0 bases short and J 1 base short, with 6 bases between. As DNA, the CDR3 is TGTGCCAGCTCACCACCTGAACAGAACACCGGGGAGCTGTTTTTT. Its protein product is CASSPPEQNTGELFF.

This rearrangement joins TRBV2 to TRBJ1-2, with D perhaps matching TRBD1 (5 bases). V lost 4 bases to trimming and J lost 0 bases, with 12 bases between them. This CDR3 comprises 15 residues. Germline CDR1 SNHLY, CDR2 FYNNEI. The CDR3: CASSGWGSANYGYTF. CDR3 sequence (DNA): TGTGCCAGCAGTGGGTGGGGCTCTGCTAACTATGGCTACACCTTC. The variable domain in full, with the rest retrieved from reference TRBV2 and TRBJ1-2, is EPEVTQTPSHQVTQMGQEVILRCVPISNHLYFYWYRQILGQKVEFLVSFYNNEISEKSEIFDDQFSVERPDGSNFTLKIRSTKLEDSAMYFCASSGWGSANYGYTFGSGTRLTVV.

This rearrangement joins TRBV6-5 to TRBJ1-5; unclear D gene. V gave up 6 bases and J gave up 0 bases, with 9 bases separating them. Germline CDR1 reads MNHEY; CDR2 reads SVGAGI. This CDR3 has 14 amino acids. This CDR3 reads CASRASVSNQPQHF. The CDR3 region has the DNA TGTGCCAGCAGGGCCTCAGTTAGCAATCAGCCCCAGCATTTT.

CDR3 sequence reads: CASSLTINEQFF. CDR3 nucleotides: TGTGCCAGCAGCCTAACGATAAATGAGCAGTTCTTC. The rearrangement uses TRBV7-2 and TRBJ2-1, with no clear D. The germline V and J ends were trimmed by 5 bases and 7 bases, with 9 bases remaining between them. Germline V gene lookup returns CDR1 SGHTA and CDR2 FQGNSA. CDR3 length: 12 amino acids.